This TCR beta chain originates from a study of T-cell memory formation after mild COVID-19. Study in general: TCR clusters were mostly donor specific. Study-wide points: Prior to infection, memory already included some responding clones, suggesting cross-reactive memory joined.

Trimming left V 4 bases short and J 5 bases short, with 7 bases between. The germline V gene encodes CDR1 SGHRS and CDR2 YFSETQ. The CDR3 has 12 amino acids. A single record per CDR3 protein comes from TCRdb applying MiXCR to the 5' RACE reads. The sample yields hundreds of thousands of distinct CDR3 sequences, 20% to 25% seen once. The sample holds a few counts of this clonotype. What it binds is unknown. The source of this sequence is an adult woman who had mild COVID-19 (a few samples of this study predate the infection). Cell type and time point are not known. The chain couples TRBV5-1 to TRBJ2-1, with D unclear. What was sequenced was PBMCs or a T cell subset sorted from them (not recorded which). The CDR3 nucleotides read TGCGCCAGCAGCGAACTACACAATGAGCAGTTCTTC. Translation gives CASSELHNEQFF.